This is a list of T cell receptor beta chains from one sample in a study of T cell changes during pregnancy in multiple sclerosis. Some clones are missing from TCRdb's copy, which holds only in-frame ones; the method was immunoSEQ multiplex PCR. The top ten hold approximately 3% of the sample, which has approximately 65,000 clones, approximately 92% seen once. The sample was CD8+ T cells from peripheral blood mononuclear cells, taken in the third trimester of pregnancy. These receptors were taken from a female donor in good health, enrolled as a control in a pregnancy study. Each CDR3 is given with its conserved first and last residue. A D gene is named only where the DNA matches it firmly. Size is omitted from some rows. Given values are once, few, many or a class for expanded clones.

D,length,size,V,J,CDR3,DNA
NA,15,few,TRBV7-8,TRBJ2-6,CASSPSGVGANVLTF,TGTGCCAGCAGCCCATCGGGGGTTGGGGCCAACGTCCTGACTTTC
TRBD1,14,once,TRBV27,TRBJ1-2,CASCNTGTGGGYTF,TGTGCCAGCTGTAACACAGGGACAGGGGGCGGCTACACCTTC
NA,16,NA,TRBV2,TRBJ1-2,CASGGVVGEIGYGYTF,TGTGCCAGCGGGGGGGTGGTGGGGGAGATTGGGTATGGCTACACCTTC
NA,15,NA,TRBV27,TRBJ2-1,CASSLGQPAYNEQFF,TGTGCCAGCAGCTTGGGACAACCGGCCTACAATGAGCAGTTCTTC
NA,13,NA,TRBV7-9,TRBJ1-1,CASSLLGDTEAFF,TGTGCCAGCAGCTTACTAGGGGACACTGAAGCTTTCTTT
TRBD1,16,NA,TRBV5-5,TRBJ1-2,CASSQNRGDLNYGYTF,TGTGCCAGCAGCCAGAACAGGGGCGACTTAAACTATGGCTACACCTTC
TRBD2,15,NA,TRBV4-2,TRBJ2-7,CASSQLRTSNYEQYF,TGTGCCAGCAGCCAATTGCGGACTAGCAACTACGAGCAGTACTTC
TRBD1,15,NA,TRBV2,TRBJ1-5,CASSLGDRAGQPQHF,TGTGCCAGCAGTCTGGGCGACAGGGCCGGTCAGCCCCAGCATTTT
NA,13,NA,TRBV4-2,TRBJ1-2,CASSQVGMDGYTF,TGTGCCAGCAGCCAAGTCGGGATGGATGGCTACACCTTC
NA,13,NA,TRBV30,TRBJ2-7,CAWSPGSAYEQYF,TGTGCCTGGAGCCCGGGGAGTGCTTACGAGCAGTACTTC
NA,14,NA,TRBV5-1,TRBJ2-2,CASRPDRNTGELFF,TGCGCCAGCAGGCCGGACAGGAACACCGGGGAGCTGTTTTTT
NA,14,NA,TRBV9,TRBJ2-1,CASSVGSRVQEQFF,TGTGCCAGCAGCGTAGGATCCAGGGTACAGGAGCAGTTCTTC
TRBD2,15,NA,TRBV5-6,TRBJ2-7,CASSSPGTSGYEQYF,TGTGCCAGCAGTTCTCCCGGGACTAGCGGCTACGAGCAGTACTTC
NA,12,NA,TRBV4-1,TRBJ1-1,CASSQVDSEAFF,TGCGCCAGCAGCCAGGTAGACAGTGAAGCTTTCTTT
TRBD2,15,NA,TRBV6-6,TRBJ2-1,CASSASGGAANEQFF,TGTGCCAGCAGTGCAAGCGGGGGGGCCGCAAATGAGCAGTTCTTC
NA,14,once,TRBV15,TRBJ2-3,CATSIDSPTDTQYF,TGTGCCACCAGTATCGACTCCCCCACAGATACGCAGTATTTT
NA,14,NA,TRBV4-3,TRBJ1-3,CASSQGRAGNTIYF,TGCGCCAGCAGCCAAGGCAGGGCTGGAAACACCATATATTTT
TRBD1,16,NA,TRBV11-2,TRBJ1-1,CASSHLVATGDTEAFF,TGTGCCAGCAGCCACCTAGTTGCGACAGGGGACACTGAAGCTTTCTTT
TRBD1,15,NA,TRBV27,TRBJ1-5,CASSSTGPGNQPQHF,TGTGCCAGCAGTTCGACAGGGCCGGGCAATCAGCCCCAGCATTTT
NA,14,NA,TRBV4-3,TRBJ1-1,CASSQAGLDTEAFF,TGCGCCAGCAGCCAAGCAGGGTTGGACACTGAAGCTTTCTTT
TRBD1,11,NA,TRBV2,TRBJ1-1,CASIGTGEAFF,TGTGCCAGCATAGGGACAGGGGAAGCTTTCTTT
NA,17,NA,TRBV27,TRBJ1-3,CASSASAGALSGNTIYF,TGTGCCAGTTCTGCCTCGGCAGGGGCCCTCTCTGGAAACACCATATATTTT
NA,14,NA,TRBV7-9,TRBJ2-7,CASSERTASYEQYF,TGTGCCAGCAGCGAAAGGACTGCATCCTACGAGCAGTACTTC
NA,15,NA,TRBV6-4,TRBJ2-1,CASKRFPGDYNEQFF,TGTGCCAGCAAGCGCTTCCCGGGAGACTACAATGAGCAGTTCTTC
TRBD1,13,NA,TRBV5-6,TRBJ1-5,CASSLDRGEPQHF,TGTGCCAGCAGCTTGGACAGGGGAGAGCCCCAGCATTTT
NA,14,NA,TRBV15,TRBJ1-2,CATSGGEGLGGYTF,TGTGCCACCAGCGGGGGGGAGGGGCTGGGTGGCTACACCTTC
TRBD1,15,NA,TRBV6-5,TRBJ2-1,CASSPQGNYDNEQFF,TGTGCCAGCAGTCCACAGGGGAATTACGACAATGAGCAGTTCTTC
NA,15,once,TRBV11-3,TRBJ2-7,CASSLGAPGYYEQYF,TGTGCCAGCAGCTTAGGGGCTCCGGGGTACTACGAGCAGTACTTC
NA,14,NA,TRBV19,TRBJ2-1,CASSLGLYYNEQFF,TGTGCCAGTAGCTTGGGCCTTTATTACAATGAGCAGTTCTTC
TRBD1,15,NA,TRBV2,TRBJ2-7,CASTEPGQGSYEQYF,TGTGCCAGCACAGAACCGGGACAGGGCTCCTACGAGCAGTACTTC
NA,18,NA,TRBV27,TRBJ2-7,CASSLGRDFHFNSYEQYF,TGTGCCAGCAGTTTGGGTAGGGACTTCCACTTCAACTCCTACGAGCAGTACTTC
NA,16,NA,TRBV2,TRBJ1-1,CASSEGAFAENTEAFF,TGTGCCAGCAGCGAAGGGGCTTTTGCCGAGAACACTGAAGCTTTCTTT
NA,18,NA,TRBV6-4,TRBJ2-7,CASSDSGLRDSISYEQYF,TGTGCCAGCAGTGACTCAGGTCTTCGGGACTCCATCTCCTACGAGCAGTACTTC
NA,14,NA,TRBV11-3,TRBJ2-7,CASSLNLDPYEQYF,TGTGCCAGCAGCCTAAATCTAGACCCCTACGAGCAGTACTTC
NA,16,few,TRBV19,TRBJ1-2,CASSPSDGGKNYGYTF,TGTGCCAGTAGCCCCTCCGACGGAGGAAAAAACTATGGCTACACCTTC
TRBD1,11,NA,TRBV30,TRBJ2-7,CACWDSYEQYF,TGTGCCTGCTGGGACAGCTACGAGCAGTACTTC
NA,16,once,TRBV4-3,TRBJ2-7,CASSQEFPGNYYEQYF,TGCGCCAGCAGCCAAGAATTTCCGGGGAACTACTACGAGCAGTACTTC
NA,16,NA,TRBV7-2,TRBJ1-6,CASSSRQSSYNSPLHF,TGTGCCAGCAGCTCCAGACAGAGCTCCTATAATTCACCCCTCCACTTT
TRBD1,16,once,TRBV4-3,TRBJ1-1,CASSQVDRDRGPQAFF,TGCGCCAGCAGCCAGGTGGACCGGGACAGGGGGCCCCAAGCTTTCTTT
TRBD2,15,NA,TRBV5-1,TRBJ2-5,CASSPSGGAAETQYF,TGCGCCAGCAGTCCCAGCGGGGGGGCCGCAGAGACCCAGTACTTC
NA,12,NA,TRBV29-1,TRBJ1-1,CSVPLSGTEAFF,TGCAGCGTTCCCCTCTCGGGGACTGAAGCTTTCTTT
NA,14,NA,TRBV6-5,TRBJ2-7,CASRPKDRYYEQYF,TGTGCCAGCAGACCTAAGGACAGATACTACGAGCAGTACTTC
NA,14,NA,TRBV6-1,TRBJ2-5,CASSDQGGVETQYF,TGTGCCAGCAGTGATCAGGGGGGCGTTGAGACCCAGTACTTC
TRBD1,13,NA,TRBV11-1,TRBJ1-2,CASSSKWTGANTF,TGTGCCAGCAGCTCTAAGTGGACAGGCGCGAACACCTTC
NA,12,NA,TRBV6-5,TRBJ1-1,CASSQGQSEAFF,TGTGCCAGCAGTCAGGGGCAGTCTGAAGCTTTCTTT
TRBD1,13,NA,TRBV7-2,TRBJ1-1,CASRQTGQREAFF,TGTGCCAGCAGACAGACAGGGCAGCGTGAAGCTTTCTTT
TRBD1,18,NA,TRBV27,TRBJ2-5,CASRLLKKRDRGKETQYF,TGTGCCAGCAGGCTACTAAAAAAGAGGGACAGGGGGAAAGAGACCCAGTACTTC
NA,14,NA,TRBV7-8,TRBJ1-1,CASRAGQMNTEAFF,TGTGCCAGCAGAGCTGGACAGATGAACACTGAAGCTTTCTTT
NA,15,NA,TRBV6-1,TRBJ1-1,CASSPFGGIDTEAFF,TGTGCCAGCAGCCCTTTCGGAGGGATAGACACTGAAGCTTTCTTT
TRBD1,14,NA,TRBV19,TRBJ1-1,CASTTPGGNTEAFF,TGTGCCAGTACCACCCCAGGGGGCAACACTGAAGCTTTCTTT
NA,15,NA,TRBV6-5,TRBJ1-5,CASSYATGTNQPQHF,TGTGCCAGCAGCTACGCGACAGGCACGAATCAGCCCCAGCATTTT